Listed here are 18 T cell receptor beta chains from one sample, sequenced in a study of T cells after yellow fever vaccination. TCRdb analysed the 5' RACE reads with MiXCR anew, one entry per CDR3 protein. The sample yields approximately 120,000 distinct CDR3 sequences, under 8% seen once. The specimen was CD4+ T cells sorted from PBMCs, collected more than 8 days after the first yellow fever vaccination. The receptor source for this set is a man aged 18 to 29 who received the YFV17D yellow fever vaccine.

This clonotype occurred many times. V is TRBV4-1 and J is TRBJ1-2; D is unclear. The germline V gene encodes CDR1 MGHRA and CDR2 YSYEKL. The V end was cut by 0 bases, the J end by 8 bases, with 10 bases between. The CDR3 loop spans 13 amino acids. As DNA, the CDR3 is TGCGCCAGCAGCCAAGATCGTTCAGGAGGCTACACCTTC. Protein sequence: CASSQDRSGGYTF.

At least ten counts were recorded for this clonotype. The V and J genes are TRBV19 and TRBJ1-1; TRBD1 matches at 8 bases. Germline loops: CDR1 LNHDA, CDR2 SQIVND (reference sequence). There are 14 residues in the CDR3. Trimming at V came to 6 bases and at J to 4 bases, leaving 7 bases not matched to a gene. Here the CDR3 DNA reads TGTGCCAGTAGGGGCTTCACAGGGGGCACTGAAGCTTTCTTT. This translates into CASRGFTGGTEAFF.

This clonotype was seen at least ten times. The chain carries TRBV18 and TRBJ2-7, with 7 positions matching TRBD1. The junction had 6 bases not matched to a gene; V was cut back by 2 bases and J by 5 bases. This CDR3 is built from 14 residues. Germline V lookup: CDR1 KGHSH, CDR2 LQKENI. The CDR3 sequence: CASSPSTGRNEQYF. DNA for the CDR3: TGTGCCAGCTCACCATCGACAGGGCGTAACGAGCAGTACTTC.

This clonotype was counted ten times or more. The chain employs TRBV6-2 or TRBV6-3 and TRBJ2-2; D unclear. Germline V gives CDR1 MNHEY, CDR2 SVGEGT. V was shortened by 2 bases and J by 7 bases, with 5 bases between the two germline ends. The CDR3 has 12 amino acids. The CDR3 DNA reads as TGTGCCAGCAGTTACGGCTTCGGGGAGCTGTTTTTT. Amino acids: CASSYGFGELFF.

This clonotype was picked up many times. The gene calls are TRBV20-1 and TRBJ1-1, with D unclear. Germline V gene data show CDR1 as DFQATT and CDR2 as SNEGSKA (reference sequence). This CDR3 region has 14 residues. Between the trimmed V and J ends, which lost 3 bases and 4 bases, there was a span of 15 bases. This CDR3 reads CSARLSGGLTEAFF. CDR3 bases: TGCAGTGCTAGGCTCTCTGGAGGGCTCACTGAAGCTTTCTTT.

This clonotype came up many times. The rearrangement links TRBV7-9 to TRBJ1-6; D ambiguous. V gave up 5 bases and J gave up 9 bases, with 14 bases separating them. The CDR3 covers 14 residues. The germline CDR1 and CDR2 sequences are SEHNR and FQNEAQ (reference sequence). Here the CDR3 DNA reads TGTGCCAGCAGCGGACCGCGCCCTAGTTCACCCCTCCACTTT. Translated: CASSGPRPSSPLHF.

This clonotype appeared many times. CDR3 bases: TGCGCCAGCAGCGCCCTCCAGGGACGCCAAGAGACCCAGTACTTC. Its translation is CASSALQGRQETQYF. The chain is built from TRBV5-1 and TRBJ2-5, with D perhaps TRBD1 or TRBD2 (5 bases each). From germline, CDR1 is SGHRS and CDR2 YFSETQ. This CDR3 is 15 amino acids long. Between the trimmed V and J ends, which lost 4 bases and 1 base, there was a span of 14 bases.

This clonotype was detected many times. Written as DNA, the CDR3 is TGTGCCAGCAGCTTAGGAGGGGGCGCCCCGACCGGGGAGCTGTTTTTT. Protein sequence: CASSLGGGAPTGELFF. The gene calls are TRBV7-2 and TRBJ2-2, with 7 bases fitting TRBD1. With V trimmed by 1 base and J by 5 bases, 7 bases remained unmatched. This CDR3 is built from 16 residues. CDR1 and CDR2 (germline): SGHTA, FQGNSA.

This clonotype was counted ten times or more. The J gene is TRBJ1-6, the V gene TRBV6-1; 9 positions agree with TRBD1. V lost 10 bases, J lost 3 bases, and 7 bases stayed unmatched. This CDR3 region has 15 residues. The V gene's germline CDR1 is MNHNS and CDR2 SASEGT. CDR3 DNA: TGTGCCACCCGGCCGGGACAGGGCTATAATTCACCCCTCCACTTT. This gives the protein CATRPGQGYNSPLHF.

This clonotype showed up many times. This chain links TRBV10-3 with TRBJ1-6; the match to TRBD1 covers 8 bases. The J segment lost 7 bases and the V segment lost 2 bases, leaving 10 bases of the junction unmatched. From germline, CDR1 is ENHRY and CDR2 SYGVKD. CDR3 length: 17 residues. For the CDR3, the DNA is TGTGCCATCAGTGAGCCGGGGACAGGTCCGGGAAATTCACCCCTCCACTTT. Protein: CAISEPGTGPGNSPLHF.

Many counts were recorded for this clonotype. J is TRBJ1-5 and V is TRBV5-6; D is possibly TRBD1 (6 bases). CDR1 and CDR2 from the germline V gene are SGHDT and YYEEEE. V was trimmed by 0 bases and J by 8 bases, leaving 12 bases between them. The CDR3 loop spans 14 amino acids. DNA for the CDR3: TGTGCCAGCAGCTTGGGGACAGAGATCAAGCCCCAGCATTTT. Translated: CASSLGTEIKPQHF.

This clonotype came up many times. The chain joins TRBV4-3 to TRBJ2-3; 8 bases agree with TRBD2. J lost 0 bases, V lost 1 base, and 3 bases had no gene match. The CDR3 length is 16 residues. Per the germline V gene, CDR1 is LGHNA and CDR2 is YSLEER. This CDR3 is CASSQGIAGSTDTQYF. The CDR3, as DNA: TGCGCCAGCAGCCAAGGTATAGCGGGGAGCACAGATACGCAGTATTTT.

Concerning this clonotype: A much larger clone lies one base from this, so it may be a read error. The gene calls are TRBV5-4 and TRBJ1-3; D remains ambiguous. This CDR3 is built from 14 residues. Trimming shortened V by 0 bases and J by 0 bases, and 4 bases separated the two germline ends. Germline values: CDR1 SGHNT, CDR2 YYREEE (reference sequence). For the CDR3, the DNA is TGTGCCAGCAGCTTGGAGGGCTCTGGAAACACCATATATTTT. Its protein product is CASSLEGSGNTIYF.

This clonotype was found a few times. The chain employs TRBV7-2 and TRBJ2-3; 7 bases match TRBD1. CDR1 is SGHTA, CDR2 FQGNSA, per germline. V shed 5 bases and J 0 bases; nucleotides not matched to a gene: 5. CDR3 length: 15 amino acids. The CDR3 coding sequence is TGTGCCAGCAGCCTAGGGGGCCCTAGCACAGATACGCAGTATTTT. Encoded protein: CASSLGGPSTDTQYF. Drawing the rest from reference TRBV7-2 and TRBJ2-3, the complete variable domain is GAGVSQSPSNKVTEKGKDVELRCDPISGHTALYWYRQSLGQGLEFLIYFQGNSAPDKSGLPSDRFSAERTGGSVSTLTIQRTQQEDSAVYLCASSLGGPSTDTQYFGPGTRLTVL.

This clonotype was seen repeatedly, ten times or more. This chain's CDR3 is CASTRDRGYGYTF. CDR3 in DNA: TGTGCCAGCACCCGGGACAGGGGGTATGGCTACACCTTC. The chain links TRBV6-5 to TRBJ1-2, with 11 bases matching TRBD1. CDR3 length: 13 amino acids. Germline loops: CDR1 MNHEY, CDR2 SVGAGI. V dropped 7 bases and J dropped 5; count of bases not matched to a gene: 3.

This clonotype occurred many times. The chain combines TRBV7-2 with TRBJ2-3; 9 nucleotides agree with TRBD2. Trimming cost V 11 bases and J 2 bases; bases outside gene matches: 2. The CDR3 runs to 12 residues. The V gene's germline CDR1 is SGHTA and CDR2 FQGNSA. The CDR3, as DNA: TGTGCCGCGGGGGGGTTCACAGATACGCAGTATTTT. Protein product: CAAGGFTDTQYF. Together with reference TRBV7-2 and TRBJ2-3, the CDR3 gives the full variable domain: GAGVSQSPSNKVTEKGKDVELRCDPISGHTALYWYRQSLGQGLEFLIYFQGNSAPDKSGLPSDRFSAERTGGSVSTLTIQRTQQEDSAVYLCAAGGFTDTQYFGPGTRLTVL.

This rearrangement joins TRBV5-1 to TRBJ1-5; tentatively, D is TRBD1 (6 bases). The CDR3 has 14 residues. V gave up 4 bases and J gave up 4 bases, with 12 bases separating them. Germline V CDR1 and CDR2: SGHRS, YFSETQ. The CDR3 here is CASSADSSNQPQHF. As DNA, the CDR3 is TGCGCCAGCAGCGCGGACAGTTCGAATCAGCCCCAGCATTTT.

In its sample, this clonotype was seen many times. The V and J genes are TRBV6-1 and TRBJ1-5; 7 bases are a match to TRBD1. The CDR3 extends over 16 amino acids. The germline gives CDR1 MNHNS, CDR2 SASEGT. V lost 4 bases and J lost 3; bases outside the gene matches: 9. The CDR3 sequence is CASSGLIDRANQPQHF. CDR3 in DNA: TGTGCCAGCAGTGGATTAATAGACAGGGCCAATCAGCCCCAGCATTTT.